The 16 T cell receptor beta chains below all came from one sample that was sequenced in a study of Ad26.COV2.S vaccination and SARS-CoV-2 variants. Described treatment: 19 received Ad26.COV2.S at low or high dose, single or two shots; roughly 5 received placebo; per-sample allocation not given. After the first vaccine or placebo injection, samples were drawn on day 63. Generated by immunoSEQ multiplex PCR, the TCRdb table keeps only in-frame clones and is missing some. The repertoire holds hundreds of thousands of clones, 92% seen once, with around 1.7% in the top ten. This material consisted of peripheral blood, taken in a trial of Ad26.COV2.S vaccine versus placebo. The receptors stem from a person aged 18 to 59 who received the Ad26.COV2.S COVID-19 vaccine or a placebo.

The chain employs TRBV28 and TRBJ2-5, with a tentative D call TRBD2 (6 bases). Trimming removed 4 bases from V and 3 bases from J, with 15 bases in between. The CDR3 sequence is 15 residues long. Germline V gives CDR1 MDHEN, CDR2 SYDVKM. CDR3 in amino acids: CASSWGTDGEETQYF. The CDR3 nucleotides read TGTGCCAGCAGTTGGGGGACTGACGGGGAAGAGACCCAGTACTTC.

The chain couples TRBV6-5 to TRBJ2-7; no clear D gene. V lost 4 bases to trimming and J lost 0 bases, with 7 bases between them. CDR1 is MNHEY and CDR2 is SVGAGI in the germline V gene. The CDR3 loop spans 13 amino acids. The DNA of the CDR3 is TGTGCCAGCAGTTGGACGAGCTCCTACGAGCAGTACTTC. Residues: CASSWTSSYEQYF.

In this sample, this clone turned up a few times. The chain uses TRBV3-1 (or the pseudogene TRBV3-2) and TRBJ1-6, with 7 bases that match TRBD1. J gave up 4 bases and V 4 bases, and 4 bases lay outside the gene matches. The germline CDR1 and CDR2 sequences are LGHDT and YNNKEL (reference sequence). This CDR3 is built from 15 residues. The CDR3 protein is CASSPPTGYNSPLHF. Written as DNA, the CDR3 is TGTGCCAGCAGCCCTCCGACAGGGTATAATTCACCCCTCCACTTT.

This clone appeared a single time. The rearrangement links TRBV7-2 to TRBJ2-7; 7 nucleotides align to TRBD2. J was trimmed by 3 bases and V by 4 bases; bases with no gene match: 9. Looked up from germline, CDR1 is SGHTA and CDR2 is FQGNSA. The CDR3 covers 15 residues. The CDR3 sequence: CASSSNEPGGYEQYF. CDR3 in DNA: TGTGCCAGCAGCTCTAACGAGCCGGGGGGCTACGAGCAGTACTTC.

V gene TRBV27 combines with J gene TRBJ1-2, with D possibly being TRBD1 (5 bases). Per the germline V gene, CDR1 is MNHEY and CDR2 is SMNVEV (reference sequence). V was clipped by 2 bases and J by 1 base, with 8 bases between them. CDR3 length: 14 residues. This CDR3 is CASSLDGGNYGYTF. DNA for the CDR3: TGTGCCAGCAGTTTAGACGGGGGTAACTATGGCTACACCTTC.

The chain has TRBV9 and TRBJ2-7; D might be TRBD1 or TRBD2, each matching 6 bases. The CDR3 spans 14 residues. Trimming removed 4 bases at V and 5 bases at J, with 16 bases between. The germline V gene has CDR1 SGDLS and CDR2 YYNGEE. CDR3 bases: TGTGCCAGCAGCAACGAGGGGGGCCTGGACGAGCAGTACTTC. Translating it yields CASSNEGGLDEQYF.

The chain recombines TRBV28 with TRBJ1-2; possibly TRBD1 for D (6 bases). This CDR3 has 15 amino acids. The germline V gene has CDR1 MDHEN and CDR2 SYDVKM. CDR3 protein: CALTPPTGGGYGYTF. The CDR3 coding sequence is TGTGCTCTAACCCCCCCGACAGGTGGGGGCTATGGCTACACCTTC.

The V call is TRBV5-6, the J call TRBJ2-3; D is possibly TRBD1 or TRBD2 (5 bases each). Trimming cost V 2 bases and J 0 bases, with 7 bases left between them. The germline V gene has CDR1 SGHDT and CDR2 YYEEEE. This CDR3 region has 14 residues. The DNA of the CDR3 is TGTGCCAGCAGCTTTGGGGGTAGCACAGATACGCAGTATTTT. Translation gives CASSFGGSTDTQYF.

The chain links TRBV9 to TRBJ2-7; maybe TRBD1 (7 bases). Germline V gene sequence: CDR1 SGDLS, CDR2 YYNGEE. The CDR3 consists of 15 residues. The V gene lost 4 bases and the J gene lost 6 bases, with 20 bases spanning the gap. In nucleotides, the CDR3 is TGTGCCAGCAGCCCAACAGCCGGAGGGACAGTCGAGCAGTACTTC. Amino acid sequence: CASSPTAGGTVEQYF.

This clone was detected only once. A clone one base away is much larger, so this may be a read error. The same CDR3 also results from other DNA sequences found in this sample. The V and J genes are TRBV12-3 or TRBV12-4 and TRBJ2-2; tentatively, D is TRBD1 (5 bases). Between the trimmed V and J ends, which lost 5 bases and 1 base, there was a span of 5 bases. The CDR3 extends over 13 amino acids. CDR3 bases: TGTGCCAGCAGTGACAGGAACACCGGGGAGCTGTTTTTT. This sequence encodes CASSDRNTGELFF.

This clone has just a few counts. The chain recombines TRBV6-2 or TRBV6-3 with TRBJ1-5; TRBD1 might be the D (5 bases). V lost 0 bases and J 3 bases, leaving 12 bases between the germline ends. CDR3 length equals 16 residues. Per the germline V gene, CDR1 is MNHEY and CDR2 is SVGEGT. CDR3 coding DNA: TGTGCCAGCAGTTACTCTCTAGGGGCTTCCAATCAGCCCCAGCATTTT. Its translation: CASSYSLGASNQPQHF.

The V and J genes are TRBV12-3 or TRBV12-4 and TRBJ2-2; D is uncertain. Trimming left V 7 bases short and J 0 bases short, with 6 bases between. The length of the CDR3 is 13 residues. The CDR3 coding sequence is TGTGCCAGCACCATAGCGAACACCGGGGAGCTGTTTTTT. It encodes CASTIANTGELFF.

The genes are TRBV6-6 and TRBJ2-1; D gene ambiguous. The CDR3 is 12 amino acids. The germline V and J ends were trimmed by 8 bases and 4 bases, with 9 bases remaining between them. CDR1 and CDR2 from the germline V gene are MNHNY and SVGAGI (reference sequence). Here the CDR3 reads CASLSGYNEQFF. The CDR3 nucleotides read TGTGCCAGCCTCTCTGGGTACAATGAGCAGTTCTTC.

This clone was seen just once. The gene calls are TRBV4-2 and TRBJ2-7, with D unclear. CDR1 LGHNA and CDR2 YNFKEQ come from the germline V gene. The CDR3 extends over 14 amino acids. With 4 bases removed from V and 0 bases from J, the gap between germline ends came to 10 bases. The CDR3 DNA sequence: TGTGCCAGCAGCCCTCGCTCGAGCTCCTACGAGCAGTACTTC. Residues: CASSPRSSSYEQYF.

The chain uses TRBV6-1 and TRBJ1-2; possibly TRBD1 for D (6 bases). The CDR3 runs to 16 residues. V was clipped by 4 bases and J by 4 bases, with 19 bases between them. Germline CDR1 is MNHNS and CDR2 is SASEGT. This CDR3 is CASSALNDRRPYGYTF. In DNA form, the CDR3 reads TGTGCCAGCAGTGCCCTAAATGACAGGAGACCCTATGGCTACACCTTC.

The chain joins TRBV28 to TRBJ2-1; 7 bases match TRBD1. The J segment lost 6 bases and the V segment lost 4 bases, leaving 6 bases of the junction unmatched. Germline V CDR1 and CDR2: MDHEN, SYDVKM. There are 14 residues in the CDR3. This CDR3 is CASSSWTGSNEQFF. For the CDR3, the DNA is TGTGCCAGCAGTTCTTGGACAGGCAGCAATGAGCAGTTCTTC.